The rows below give T cell receptor beta chains drawn from one sample of a study of blood T cell repertoires in COVID-19. The repertoire was sequenced with immunoSEQ multiplex PCR; TCRdb's copy has only in-frame clones and lacks some. The sample lists some 80,000 clones, roughly 84% seen once, with approximately 3.3% in the top ten. The sample consisted of peripheral blood. The receptors derive from a man in his forties or fifties with acute or convalescent COVID-19. Both conserved end residues are part of each CDR3. A D gene is named only where the DNA matches it firmly. Some rows have no size entry. The others give once, few or many, or a class for an expanded clone.

J: TRBJ1-5
V: TRBV28
size: NA
D: TRBD1
DNA: TGTGCCAGCAGTCCATCGGGACAGGGCAATCAGCCCCAGCATTTT
CDR3: CASSPSGQGNQPQHF

J: TRBJ2-1
V: TRBV19
size: NA
D: TRBD1
DNA: TGTGCCAGTAGTATCTGGACAGGGAAAGACAATGAGCAGTTCTTC
CDR3: CASSIWTGKDNEQFF

J: TRBJ2-5
V: TRBV27
size: NA
D: TRBD1
DNA: TGTGCCAGCAGTTTTCGGACAGGGCAAGAGACCCAGTACTTC
CDR3: CASSFRTGQETQYF

J: TRBJ1-4
V: TRBV5-1
size: NA
D: NA
DNA: TGCGCCAGCAGGGGCGGGGATGAAAAACTGTTTTTT
CDR3: CASRGGDEKLFF

J: TRBJ2-7
V: TRBV6-2/TRBV6-3
size: NA
D: TRBD2
DNA: TGTGCCAGCAGTTACGACGGCAGGGGGGGGACTAGCGGGACCTACGAGCAGTACTTC
CDR3: CASSYDGRGGTSGTYEQYF

J: TRBJ2-7
V: TRBV3-1/TRBV3-2
size: NA
D: TRBD2
DNA: TGTGCCAGCAGCCCTAGGACTAGCGGTATCTACGAGCAGTACTTC
CDR3: CASSPRTSGIYEQYF

J: TRBJ2-2
V: TRBV28
size: NA
D: TRBD1
DNA: TGTGCCAGCACAACAGGGGGGAACACCGGGGAGCTGTTTTTT
CDR3: CASTTGGNTGELFF

J: TRBJ2-5
V: TRBV19
size: NA
D: NA
DNA: TGTGCCAGTAGTAGTATGGCGGCGTCCCGGGAGACCCAGTACTTC
CDR3: CASSSMAASRETQYF

J: TRBJ1-1
V: TRBV24-1
size: NA
D: NA
DNA: TGTGCCACCAGTGATTTGAACCGCGATGAAGCTTTCTTT
CDR3: CATSDLNRDEAFF

J: TRBJ1-2
V: TRBV19
size: NA
D: TRBD1
DNA: TGTGCCAGTAGCATTTCGACAGGGGGGGGCTATGGCTACACCTTC
CDR3: CASSISTGGGYGYTF

J: TRBJ2-2
V: TRBV3-1/TRBV3-2
size: NA
D: NA
DNA: TGTGCCAGCCAACCAACGGACATGACCACCGGGGAGCTGTTTTTT
CDR3: CASQPTDMTTGELFF

J: TRBJ2-5
V: TRBV19
size: NA
D: TRBD1
DNA: TGTGCCAGTAGCGCGACAGGGTTAGGGGAGAAAGAGACCCAGTACTTC
CDR3: CASSATGLGEKETQYF

J: TRBJ2-7
V: TRBV6-2/TRBV6-3
size: NA
D: TRBD1
DNA: TGTGCCAGCAGTTACGTCGCTACGGGACAGGGGGCGAGAAACGAGCAGTACTTC
CDR3: CASSYVATGQGARNEQYF

J: TRBJ2-7
V: TRBV5-4
size: NA
D: TRBD2
DNA: TGTGCCAGCAGCTTGGATCGAGCGGGAATCTACGAGCAGTACTTC
CDR3: CASSLDRAGIYEQYF

J: TRBJ1-1
V: TRBV7-9
size: NA
D: NA
DNA: TGTGCCAGCAGCTTAGAGCCGGCCATGGGGAGAGAAGCTTTCTTT
CDR3: CASSLEPAMGREAFF

J: TRBJ2-7
V: TRBV12-2
size: NA
D: NA
DNA: TGTGCAAGTCGCTTAGCGTCTAGGAACTACGAGCAGTACTTC
CDR3: CASRLASRNYEQYF

J: TRBJ1-6
V: TRBV7-9
size: NA
D: TRBD1
DNA: TGTGCCAGCAGCCCGGACAGGGGGCGAACTTCACCCCTCCACTTT
CDR3: CASSPDRGRTSPLHF

J: TRBJ1-4
V: TRBV3-1/TRBV3-2
size: once
D: TRBD1
DNA: TGTGCCAGCAGTAGTACAGGGGTCCTTGTATCAACTAATGAAAAACTGTTTTTT
CDR3: CASSSTGVLVSTNEKLFF

J: TRBJ2-5
V: TRBV30
size: NA
D: NA
DNA: TGTGCCTGGAGTCTAGGAGGAGCGCACCAAGAGACCCAGTACTTC
CDR3: CAWSLGGAHQETQYF

J: TRBJ1-5
V: TRBV27
size: once
D: NA
DNA: TGTGCCAGCTTTCCTAGGGGCACCATTAATATTGGTCAGCCCCAGCATTTT
CDR3: CASFPRGTINIGQPQHF

J: TRBJ1-2
V: TRBV19
size: NA
D: TRBD1
DNA: TGTGCCAGTAGGGACAGGGTATTCTATGGCTACACCTTC
CDR3: CASRDRVFYGYTF

J: TRBJ2-1
V: TRBV7-2
size: few
D: TRBD2
DNA: TGTGCCAGCAGCTTCCTCCCCGTTGGGACTAGCGGGAGTAATGAGCAGTTCTTC
CDR3: CASSFLPVGTSGSNEQFF

J: TRBJ2-7
V: TRBV2
size: once
D: TRBD1
DNA: TGTGCCAGCACTCCGGGACAGGGGTCCTACGAGCAGTACTTC
CDR3: CASTPGQGSYEQYF

J: TRBJ2-7
V: TRBV7-2
size: NA
D: TRBD2
DNA: TGTGCCAGCAGCCTACTAGCGGGAGCCCACTACGAGCAGTACTTC
CDR3: CASSLLAGAHYEQYF

J: TRBJ1-1
V: TRBV4-3
size: NA
D: TRBD1
DNA: TGCGCCAGCAGCCAGGAACCGCGACAGGGGGCCCCTGAAGCTTTCTTT
CDR3: CASSQEPRQGAPEAFF

J: TRBJ2-2
V: TRBV11-2
size: NA
D: TRBD2
DNA: TGTGCCAGCAGCATAGGACTAGCGAAGAACACCGGGGAGCTGTTTTTT
CDR3: CASSIGLAKNTGELFF

J: TRBJ1-5
V: TRBV7-9
size: NA
D: TRBD1
DNA: TGTGCCAGCAGCTTAGGGACAGGGAACAATCAGCCCCAGCATTTT
CDR3: CASSLGTGNNQPQHF

J: TRBJ1-5
V: TRBV20-1
size: NA
D: NA
DNA: TGCAGTGCTAGTTCCCCCCTGCGGAGCAATCAGCCCCAGCATTTT
CDR3: CSASSPLRSNQPQHF

J: TRBJ2-7
V: TRBV6-5
size: NA
D: NA
DNA: TGTGCCAGCAAGAGGGTCGCCTACGAGCAGTACTTC
CDR3: CASKRVAYEQYF

J: TRBJ2-7
V: TRBV7-8
size: NA
D: NA
DNA: TGTGCCAGCAGCTTTTACAAGGGAGACGAGCAGTACTTC
CDR3: CASSFYKGDEQYF

J: TRBJ1-6
V: TRBV5-1
size: once
D: NA
DNA: TGCGCCAGCAGCTTGTTTAGCTCCTATAATTCACCCCTCCACTTT
CDR3: CASSLFSSYNSPLHF

J: TRBJ1-5
V: TRBV7-8
size: NA
D: NA
DNA: TGTGCCAGCAGCTTAGTTCCAGGGTCAAATCAGCCCCAGCATTTT
CDR3: CASSLVPGSNQPQHF

J: TRBJ2-3
V: TRBV18
size: NA
D: TRBD1
DNA: TGTGCCAGCTCAGGAACAGGGGGCTCGGCAGATACGCAGTATTTT
CDR3: CASSGTGGSADTQYF

J: TRBJ2-2
V: TRBV7-9
size: NA
D: TRBD2
DNA: TGTGCCAGCAGCTTACCCCTAGCGGTGAACACCGGGGAGCTGTTTTTT
CDR3: CASSLPLAVNTGELFF

J: TRBJ2-7
V: TRBV5-5
size: NA
D: NA
DNA: TGTGCCAGCAGCTACGGACACACCTACGAGCAGTACTTC
CDR3: CASSYGHTYEQYF

J: TRBJ2-1
V: TRBV19
size: NA
D: NA
DNA: TGTGCCAGTAGTTGGCAGGTCTACAATGAGCAGTTCTTC
CDR3: CASSWQVYNEQFF

J: TRBJ2-1
V: TRBV6-5
size: NA
D: TRBD2
DNA: TGTGCCAGCAGTTCACCTACTAGCGGGGCCTACAATGAGCAGTTCTTC
CDR3: CASSSPTSGAYNEQFF

J: TRBJ2-1
V: TRBV5-4
size: NA
D: TRBD1
DNA: TGTGCCAGCACGCGTGACAGGGTTGGAGGCAATGAGCAGTTCTTC
CDR3: CASTRDRVGGNEQFF

J: TRBJ2-5
V: TRBV7-8
size: NA
D: TRBD2
DNA: TGTGCCAGCAGCGGCCAGCTAGCGGGGGAACAAGAGACCCAGTACTTC
CDR3: CASSGQLAGEQETQYF

J: TRBJ2-1
V: TRBV2
size: NA
D: NA
DNA: TGTGCCAGCAGTGAATTACTTATACTAGCCTCCAATGAGCAGTTCTTC
CDR3: CASSELLILASNEQFF

J: TRBJ2-2
V: TRBV5-5
size: NA
D: TRBD1
DNA: TGTGCCAGCAGCTTGAGGGGACAGCTCACCGGGGAGCTGTTTTTT
CDR3: CASSLRGQLTGELFF

J: TRBJ2-7
V: TRBV6-2/TRBV6-3
size: NA
D: NA
DNA: TGTGCCAGCAGTTACCCCAGGTTCAAGAGGGCCTACGAGCAGTACTTC
CDR3: CASSYPRFKRAYEQYF

J: TRBJ2-7
V: TRBV18
size: once
D: TRBD1
DNA: TGTGCCAGCTCACCACCAGGGACAGGACGTGGCGAGCAGTACTTC
CDR3: CASSPPGTGRGEQYF

J: TRBJ1-4
V: TRBV7-9
size: NA
D: NA
DNA: TGTGCCAGCAGCAGGACAGAAACTAATGAAAAACTGTTTTTT
CDR3: CASSRTETNEKLFF

J: TRBJ1-1
V: TRBV18
size: NA
D: NA
DNA: TGTGCCAGCTCACTACGGGAAGTATTTAACACTGAAGCTTTCTTT
CDR3: CASSLREVFNTEAFF

J: TRBJ2-5
V: TRBV4-1
size: NA
D: TRBD1
DNA: TGCGCCAGCAGCCCCCGGGACAGGGGGCGCGAGACCCAGTACTTC
CDR3: CASSPRDRGRETQYF